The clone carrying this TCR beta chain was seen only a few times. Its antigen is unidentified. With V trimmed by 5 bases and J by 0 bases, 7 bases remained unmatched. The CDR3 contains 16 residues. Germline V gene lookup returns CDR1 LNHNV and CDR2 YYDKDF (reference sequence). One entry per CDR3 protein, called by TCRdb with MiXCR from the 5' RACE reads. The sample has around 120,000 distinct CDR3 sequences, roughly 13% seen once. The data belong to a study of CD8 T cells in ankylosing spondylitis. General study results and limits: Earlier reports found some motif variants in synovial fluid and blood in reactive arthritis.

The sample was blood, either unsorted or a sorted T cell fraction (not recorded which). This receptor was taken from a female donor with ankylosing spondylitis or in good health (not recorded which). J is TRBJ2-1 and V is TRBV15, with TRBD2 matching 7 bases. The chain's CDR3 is CATSDPGGSSYNEQFF. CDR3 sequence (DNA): TGTGCCACCAGCGACCCCGGGGGGAGCTCCTACAATGAGCAGTTCTTC.